The sequence of this T cell receptor (beta chain) was determined in a study of T cell responses to AZD1222 COVID-19 vaccine. TCRdb keeps only in-frame clones here, not all; method: immunoSEQ multiplex PCR. The sample comprises fewer than 120,000 clones, over 75% of which are singletons, and roughly 4.8% rests with the top ten. This clone was detected only once. Germline CDR1 is SGHNT and CDR2 is YYREEE (reference sequence). After removal of 0 bases from V and 2 bases from J, the junction contained 8 bases not matched to a gene. The CDR3 has 18 amino acids. The clonotype comes from an adult in good health. This chain uses TRBV5-4 with TRBJ2-3; 11 bases line up with TRBD2. The sample was peripheral blood, taken on day 0 of AZD1222 vaccination. CDR3 region: CASSLATTSGTNTDTQYF. The DNA of the CDR3 is TGTGCCAGCAGCTTGGCCACGACTAGCGGGACTAACACAGATACGCAGTATTTT.